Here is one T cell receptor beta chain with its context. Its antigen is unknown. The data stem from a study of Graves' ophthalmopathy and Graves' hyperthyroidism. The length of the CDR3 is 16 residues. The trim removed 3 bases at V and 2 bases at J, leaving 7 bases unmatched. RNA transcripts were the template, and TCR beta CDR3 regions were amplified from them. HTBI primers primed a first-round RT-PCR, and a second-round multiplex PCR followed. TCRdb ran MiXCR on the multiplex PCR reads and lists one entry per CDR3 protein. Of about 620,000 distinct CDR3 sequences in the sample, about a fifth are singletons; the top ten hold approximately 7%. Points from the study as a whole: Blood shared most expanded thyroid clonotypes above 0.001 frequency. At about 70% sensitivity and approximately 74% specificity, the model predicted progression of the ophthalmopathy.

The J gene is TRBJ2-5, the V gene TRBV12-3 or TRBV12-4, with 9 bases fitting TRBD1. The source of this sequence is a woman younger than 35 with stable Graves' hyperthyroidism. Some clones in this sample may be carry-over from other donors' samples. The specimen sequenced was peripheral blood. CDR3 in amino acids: CASSFVGTGPQETQYF. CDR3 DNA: TGTGCCAGCAGTTTTGTAGGGACAGGGCCTCAAGAGACCCAGTACTTC.